This T cell receptor beta chain was sequenced in a study of T-cell memory formation after mild COVID-19. Findings of the study overall: There were some responding clones in pre-infection memory, which suggested that cross-reactive memory had joined.

TCRdb processed the 5' RACE reads anew with MiXCR; each CDR3 protein has one entry. Of roughly 300,000 distinct CDR3 sequences listed, about a sixth are singletons. On this clonotype: Its matching antigen is unknown.

The CDR3 spans 17 residues. Germline loops: CDR1 SGHTA, CDR2 FQGNSA. Trimming left V 1 base short and J 0 bases short, with 13 bases between. Input material: PBMCs or a T cell subset sorted from them (not recorded which). The receptor was isolated from a man younger than 30 who had mild COVID-19 (a few samples of this study predate the infection). Cell type and time point are not known. J is TRBJ1-5 and V is TRBV7-2, with D possibly matching TRBD1 (5 bases). CDR3 in DNA: TGTGCCAGCAGCTTAGAGGGGAGGGGATTTAGCAATCAGCCCCAGCATTTT. Protein sequence: CASSLEGRGFSNQPQHF.